These 17 T cell receptor beta chains originate from one sample sequenced in a study of blood T cells in healthy people across ages. A second PCR of about 6 to 11 cycles used a sample-barcoded 5' primer and a J-beta primer mix. Via MiXCR, TCRdb re-called the 5' RACE reads, giving one row per CDR3 protein. The sample lists some 1 million distinct CDR3 sequences, more than 35% occurring once. The sample consisted of blood. Source of these receptors: a woman between 55 and 75 years old in good health.

This sequence joins TRBV18 and TRBJ2-7, with no clear D. The CDR3 sequence is 14 residues long. V shed 3 bases and J shed 0 bases, with 9 bases lying between them. Per the germline V gene, CDR1 is KGHSH and CDR2 is LQKENI. CDR3 nucleotide sequence: TGTGCCAGCTCACCGGGTCCGTACTCCTACGAGCAGTACTTC. Its protein is CASSPGPYSYEQYF.

The chain uses TRBV7-2 and TRBJ2-5; D is undetermined. Trimming took 4 bases from V and 4 from J, leaving 10 bases between them. The CDR3 is 13 amino acids. Germline CDR1 and CDR2: SGHTA and FQGNSA. This CDR3 is CASSSKSSETQYF. The CDR3 coding sequence is TGTGCCAGCAGCTCAAAGTCCTCAGAGACCCAGTACTTC.

The table lists this clonotype with many counts. The gene calls are TRBV29-1 and TRBJ2-7; D is uncertain. V was shortened by 0 bases and J by 4 bases, with 4 bases between the two germline ends. Germline V lookup: CDR1 SQVTM, CDR2 ANQGSEA. The length of the CDR3 is 11 residues. The CDR3 nucleotides read TGCAGCGTTGAAGATGCTTACGAGCAGTACTTC. Amino acids: CSVEDAYEQYF.

This clonotype was recorded many times. This chain joins TRBV13 and TRBJ1-1; D is undetermined. The germline gives CDR1 PRHDT, CDR2 FYEKMQ (reference sequence). V was cut by 4 bases and J by 3 bases, with 9 bases left in between. The CDR3 is made up of 13 amino acids. The CDR3 coding sequence is TGTGCCAGCAGCTCCGCCCCGGACACTGAAGCTTTCTTT. This gives the protein CASSSAPDTEAFF.

The genes are TRBV27 and TRBJ2-7, with D perhaps given as TRBD1 or TRBD2 (5 bases each). The CDR3 consists of 13 residues. CDR1 and CDR2 from the germline V gene are MNHEY and SMNVEV (reference sequence). Trimming took off 6 bases at V and 8 bases at J, with 17 bases between the two ends. The CDR3 loop reads CASSSGRFGQQYF. CDR3 coding DNA: TGTGCCAGCAGCTCGGGACGGTTCGGTCAGCAGTACTTC.

The chain recombines TRBV5-6 with TRBJ2-3, with D maybe TRBD2 (6 bases). CDR1 is SGHDT and CDR2 is YYEEEE in the germline V gene. Trimming shortened V by 5 bases and J by 2 bases, and 15 bases separated the two germline ends. This CDR3 is built from 15 residues. The CDR3 DNA is TGTGCCAGCAGTGTAGGAGGGGAGCTCACAGATACGCAGTATTTT. Protein product: CASSVGGELTDTQYF.

This clonotype was seen ten or more times. The chain links TRBV29-1 to TRBJ1-1; 8 bases fit TRBD1. V lost 7 bases and J lost 2; bases outside the gene matches: 9. The CDR3 length is 14 residues. Per the germline V gene, CDR1 is SQVTM and CDR2 is ANQGSEA. This CDR3 is CSARQGLANTEAFF. CDR3 DNA sequence: TGCAGCGCCCGACAGGGGCTCGCAAACACTGAAGCTTTCTTT.

The chain combines TRBV29-1 with TRBJ1-1, with D unclear. Germline CDR1 reads SQVTM; CDR2 reads ANQGSEA. V lost 0 bases and J lost 6, with 8 bases in between. The length of the CDR3 is 12 residues. The CDR3 loop is CSVEEVSSEAFF. For the CDR3, the DNA is TGCAGCGTTGAAGAGGTCAGTTCTGAAGCTTTCTTT.

This clonotype was recorded a few times. The chain carries TRBV12-3 or TRBV12-4 and TRBJ1-6; no clear D. There are 13 residues in the CDR3. Trimming pared 5 bases from V and 9 bases from J, leaving 11 bases between. This CDR3 reads CASSDREGSPLHF. In nucleotides, the CDR3 is TGTGCCAGCAGTGATAGGGAAGGTTCACCCCTCCACTTT.

The chain employs TRBV5-1 and TRBJ2-1; 12 bases agree with TRBD1. Germline CDR1 reads SGHRS; CDR2 reads YFSETQ. The V segment lost 2 bases and the J segment 8 bases; nucleotides outside the gene matches: 5. The length of the CDR3 is 15 residues. CDR3 sequence (DNA): TGCGCCAGCAGCTTCGGGACAGGGGGCAGGGATGAGCAGTTCTTC. Translating gives CASSFGTGGRDEQFF.

This sequence joins TRBV6-5 and TRBJ2-7; tentative D call: TRBD2 (5 bases). V was trimmed by 0 bases and J by 0 bases, leaving 15 bases between them. This CDR3 spans 17 amino acids. CDR1 and CDR2 from the germline V gene are MNHEY and SVGAGI. The CDR3 protein is CASSYSRMRESSYEQYF. In DNA form, the CDR3 reads TGTGCCAGCAGTTACTCTCGGATGAGGGAAAGCTCCTACGAGCAGTACTTC.

This chain uses TRBV29-1 with TRBJ2-5; D may match TRBD1 or TRBD2 (6 bases each). CDR1 is SQVTM, CDR2 ANQGSEA, per germline. V gave up 7 bases and J gave up 4 bases, with 16 bases separating them. The CDR3 has 13 residues. The CDR3 coding sequence is TGCAGCGCCACACTAGGGGGGACAGAGACCCAGTACTTC. Translating it yields CSATLGGTETQYF. The full variable domain, rest sourced from reference TRBV29-1 and TRBJ2-5, is SAVISQKPSRDICQRGTSLTIQCQVDSQVTMMFWYRQQPGQSLTLIATANQGSEATYESGFVIDKFPISRPNLTFSTLTVSNMSPEDSSIYLCSATLGGTETQYFGPGTRLLVL.

V and J are TRBV9 and TRBJ2-3; D may be TRBD2 (5 bases). This CDR3 has 15 residues. Trimming stripped 4 bases from V and 3 bases from J, with 15 bases between. CDR1 and CDR2 from the germline V gene are SGDLS and YYNGEE. CDR3 residues: CASSPQSGMTDTQYF. As DNA, the CDR3 is TGTGCCAGCAGCCCCCAGAGCGGAATGACAGATACGCAGTATTTT.

The chain couples TRBV11-2 to TRBJ2-5; D is uncertain. The CDR3 is 15 amino acids. The V gene lost 0 bases and the J gene lost 5 bases, with 13 bases spanning the gap. Germline values: CDR1 SGHAT, CDR2 FQNNGV. The CDR3 sequence is CASSLDVGQGETQYF. The CDR3 DNA sequence: TGTGCCAGCAGCTTAGATGTCGGGCAAGGGGAGACCCAGTACTTC.

The chain has TRBV7-9 and TRBJ2-1; no firm D call. V was clipped by 3 bases and J by 6 bases, with 15 bases between them. The CDR3 consists of 15 residues. Germline V gene sequence: CDR1 SEHNR, CDR2 FQNEAQ (reference sequence). CDR3 nucleotides: TGTGCCAGCAGCTTCCCTCTCGAGAGCCGCAATGAGCAGTTCTTC. Protein: CASSFPLESRNEQFF.

This clonotype was detected a few times. The chain links TRBV7-3 to TRBJ2-5; D ambiguous. V was clipped by 5 bases and J by 11 bases, with 21 bases between them. CDR1 SGHTA and CDR2 FQGTGA come from the germline V gene. The length of the CDR3 is 14 residues. CDR3: CASSGTLGNNEQYF. CDR3 sequence (DNA): TGTGCCAGCAGCGGAACGCTAGGCAACAATGAGCAGTACTTC.

The count of this clonotype is one. The chain combines TRBV7-2 with TRBJ2-5; 9 positions match TRBD2. CDR1 and CDR2 (germline): SGHTA, FQGNSA. V lost 3 bases and J lost 11; bases outside the gene matches: 13. CDR3 length equals 15 residues. CDR3 sequence reads: CASSLRGGRDNEQYF. The CDR3, as DNA: TGTGCCAGCAGCTTGAGAGGCGGGAGGGACAATGAGCAGTACTTC. The complete variable domain, with remaining parts taken from reference TRBV7-2 and TRBJ2-5, reads GAGVSQSPSNKVTEKGKDVELRCDPISGHTALYWYRQSLGQGLEFLIYFQGNSAPDKSGLPSDRFSAERTGGSVSTLTIQRTQQEDSAVYLCASSLRGGRDNEQYFGPGTRLLVL.